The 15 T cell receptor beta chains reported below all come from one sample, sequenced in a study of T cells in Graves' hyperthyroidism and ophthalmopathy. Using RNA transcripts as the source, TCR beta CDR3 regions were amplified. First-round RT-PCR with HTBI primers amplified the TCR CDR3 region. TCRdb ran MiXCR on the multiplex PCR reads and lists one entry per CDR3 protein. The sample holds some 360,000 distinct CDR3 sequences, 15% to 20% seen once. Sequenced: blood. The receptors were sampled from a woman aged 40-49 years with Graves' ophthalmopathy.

The CDR3 spells CASSLAGLNSPLHF. The CDR3 region has the DNA TGTGCCAGCAGCTTAGCGGGCCTGAATTCACCCCTCCACTTT. The genes are TRBV3-1 and TRBJ1-6; D unresolved. The CDR3 loop spans 14 amino acids. V lost 5 bases and J lost 7, with 12 bases in between. Germline assignment: CDR1 LGHDT and CDR2 YNNKEL (reference sequence).

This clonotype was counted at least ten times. CDR3 nucleotides: TGTGCCAGCAGTTTAGGTTCTAAGTTCTACGAGCAGTACTTC. As protein: CASSLGSKFYEQYF. The chain joins TRBV28 to TRBJ2-7; D not resolved. Deletions cut 2 bases from V and 3 bases from J, with 11 bases between. The CDR3 is made up of 14 amino acids. Germline V CDR1 and CDR2: MDHEN, SYDVKM.

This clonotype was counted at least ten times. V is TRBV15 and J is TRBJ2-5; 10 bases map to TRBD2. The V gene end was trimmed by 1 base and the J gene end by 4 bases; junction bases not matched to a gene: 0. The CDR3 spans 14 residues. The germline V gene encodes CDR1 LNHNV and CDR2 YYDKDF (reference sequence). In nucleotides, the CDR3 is TGTGCCACCAGCAGAGGACTAGCGGGAGAGACCCAGTACTTC. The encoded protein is CATSRGLAGETQYF.

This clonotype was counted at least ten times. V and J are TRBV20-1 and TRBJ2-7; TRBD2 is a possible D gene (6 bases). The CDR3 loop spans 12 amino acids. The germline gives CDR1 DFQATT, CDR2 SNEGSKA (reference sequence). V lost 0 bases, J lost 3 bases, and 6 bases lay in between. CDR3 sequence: CSARERDYEQYF. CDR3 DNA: TGCAGTGCTAGAGAGCGGGACTACGAGCAGTACTTC.

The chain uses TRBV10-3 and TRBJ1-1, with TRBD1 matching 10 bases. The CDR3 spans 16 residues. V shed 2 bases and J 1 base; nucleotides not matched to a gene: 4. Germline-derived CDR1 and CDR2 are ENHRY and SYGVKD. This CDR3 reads CAISEATGGSNTEAFF. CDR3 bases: TGTGCCATCAGTGAGGCGACAGGGGGCTCGAACACTGAAGCTTTCTTT.

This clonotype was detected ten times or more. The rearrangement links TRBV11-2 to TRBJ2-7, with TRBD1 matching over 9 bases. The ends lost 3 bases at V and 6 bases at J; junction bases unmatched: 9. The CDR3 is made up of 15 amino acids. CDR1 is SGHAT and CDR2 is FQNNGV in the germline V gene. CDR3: CASSFTGGGRSEQYF. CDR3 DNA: TGTGCCAGCAGCTTTACAGGGGGCGGTCGGAGCGAGCAGTACTTC. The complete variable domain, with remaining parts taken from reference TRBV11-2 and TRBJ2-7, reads EAGVAQSPRYKIIEKRQSVAFWCNPISGHATLYWYQQILGQGPKLLIQFQNNGVVDDSQLPKDRFSAERLKGVDSTLKIQPAKLEDSAVYLCASSFTGGGRSEQYFGPGTRLTVT.

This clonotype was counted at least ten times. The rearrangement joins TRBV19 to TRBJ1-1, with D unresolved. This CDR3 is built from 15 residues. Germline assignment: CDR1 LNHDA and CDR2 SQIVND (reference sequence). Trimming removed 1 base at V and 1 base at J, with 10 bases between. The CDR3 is CASSIGGDKNTEAFF. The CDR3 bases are TGTGCCAGTAGTATAGGCGGGGATAAGAACACTGAAGCTTTCTTT. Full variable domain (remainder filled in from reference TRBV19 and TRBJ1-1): DGGITQSPKYLFRKEGQNVTLSCEQNLNHDAMYWYRQDPGQGLRLIYYSQIVNDFQKGDIAEGYSVSREKKESFPLTVTSAQKNPTAFYLCASSIGGDKNTEAFFGQGTRLTVV.

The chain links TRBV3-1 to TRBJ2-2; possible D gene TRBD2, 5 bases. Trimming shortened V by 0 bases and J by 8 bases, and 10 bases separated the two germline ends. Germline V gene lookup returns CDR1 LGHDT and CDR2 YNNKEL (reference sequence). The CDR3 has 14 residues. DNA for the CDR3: TGTGCCAGCAGCCAAGATCAGCGAGGGGGGGAGCTGTTTTTT. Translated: CASSQDQRGGELFF.

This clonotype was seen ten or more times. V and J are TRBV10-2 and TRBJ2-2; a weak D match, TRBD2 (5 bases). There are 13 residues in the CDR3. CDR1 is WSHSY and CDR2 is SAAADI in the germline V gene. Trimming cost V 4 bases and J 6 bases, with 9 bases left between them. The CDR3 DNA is TGCGCCAGCAGTGTGGGCGGGCCCGGGGAGCTGTTTTTT. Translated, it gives CASSVGGPGELFF.

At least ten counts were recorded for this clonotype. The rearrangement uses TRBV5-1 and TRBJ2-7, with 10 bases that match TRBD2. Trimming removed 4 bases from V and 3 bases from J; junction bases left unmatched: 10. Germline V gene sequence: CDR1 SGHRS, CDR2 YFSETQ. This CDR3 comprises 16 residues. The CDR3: CASSPTSGTSVYEQYF. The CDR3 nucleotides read TGCGCCAGCAGCCCGACTTCCGGGACTAGCGTCTACGAGCAGTACTTC.

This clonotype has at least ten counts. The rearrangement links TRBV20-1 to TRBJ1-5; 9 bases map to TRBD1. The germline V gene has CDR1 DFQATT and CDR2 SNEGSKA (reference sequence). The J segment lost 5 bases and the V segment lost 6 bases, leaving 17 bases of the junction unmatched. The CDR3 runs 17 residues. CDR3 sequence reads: CSAKKGTGIGGDQPQHF. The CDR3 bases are TGCAGTGCCAAAAAGGGGACAGGGATCGGGGGGGATCAGCCCCAGCATTTT.

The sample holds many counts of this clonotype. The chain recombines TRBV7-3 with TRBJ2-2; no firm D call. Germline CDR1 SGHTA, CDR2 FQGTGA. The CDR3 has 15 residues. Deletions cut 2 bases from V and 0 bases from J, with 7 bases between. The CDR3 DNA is TGTGCCAGCAGCTTAGGGAAGACGAACACCGGGGAGCTGTTTTTT. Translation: CASSLGKTNTGELFF.

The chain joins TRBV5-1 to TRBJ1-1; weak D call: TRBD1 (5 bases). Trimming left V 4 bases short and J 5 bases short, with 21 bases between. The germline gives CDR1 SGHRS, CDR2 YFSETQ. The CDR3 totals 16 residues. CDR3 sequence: CASSPEPQAAETEAFF. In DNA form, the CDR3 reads TGCGCCAGCAGCCCGGAACCACAGGCGGCTGAGACTGAAGCTTTCTTT. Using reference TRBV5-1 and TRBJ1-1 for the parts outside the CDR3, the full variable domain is KAGVTQTPRYLIKTRGQQVTLSCSPISGHRSVSWYQQTPGQGLQFLFEYFSETQRNKGNFPGRFSGRQFSNSRSEMNVSTLELGDSALYLCASSPEPQAAETEAFFGQGTRLTVV.

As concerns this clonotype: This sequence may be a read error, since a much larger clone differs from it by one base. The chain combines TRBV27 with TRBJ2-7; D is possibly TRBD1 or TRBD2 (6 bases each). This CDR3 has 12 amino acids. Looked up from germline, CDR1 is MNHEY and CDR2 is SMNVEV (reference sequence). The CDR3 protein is CASPWGAYEQCF. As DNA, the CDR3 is TGTGCCAGCCCTTGGGGGGCCTACGAGCAGTGCTTC.

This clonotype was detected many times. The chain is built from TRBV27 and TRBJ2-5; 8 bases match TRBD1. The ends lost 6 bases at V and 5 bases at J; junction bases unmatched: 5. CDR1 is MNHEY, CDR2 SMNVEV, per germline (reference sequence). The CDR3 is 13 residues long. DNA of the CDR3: TGTGCCAGCAGCTGGACAGGGACGGAGACCCAGTACTTC. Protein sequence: CASSWTGTETQYF.